This is a list of T cell receptor beta chains from one sample in a study of PD-1 blockade in classical Hodgkin lymphoma. Libraries were prepared by immunoSEQ multiplex PCR; TCRdb keeps only in-frame clonotypes and omits some of them. The sample consists of around 50,000 clones, around 76% of them appearing once. The sample in question was peripheral blood mononuclear cells (PBMCs), obtained before the fourth cycle of nivolumab. These receptors originate from a human donor with classical Hodgkin lymphoma. Each CDR3 is given with its conserved first and last residue. D genes are given only for firm matches. The size of a clone is reported for some rows only, either as once, few or many, or as a class for expanded clones.

d_call cdr3_length j_call clone_size v_call cdr3_aa cdr3_nt
TRBD2 15 TRBJ2-1 - TRBV28 CASKIAGGLYNEQFF TGTGCCAGCAAGATAGCGGGAGGGCTCTACAATGAGCAGTTCTTC
- 12 TRBJ1-1 once TRBV5-4 CASSWHDAEAFF TGTGCCAGCAGCTGGCATGACGCTGAAGCTTTCTTT
- 13 TRBJ2-4 - TRBV6-1 CASSERGKNIQYF TGTGCCAGCAGTGAACGGGGCAAAAACATTCAGTACTTC
TRBD2 21 TRBJ2-7 - TRBV5-1 CASSSRSSADSGRARGNEQYF TGCGCCAGCAGCTCCCGTTCGTCGGCCGATAGCGGGAGGGCCAGAGGAAACGAGCAGTACTTC
- 15 TRBJ2-7 many TRBV5-1 CASSHHIQVPYEQYF TGCGCCAGCAGCCATCATATTCAAGTGCCCTACGAGCAGTACTTC
- 12 TRBJ2-2 - TRBV2 CASSEFRGELFF TGTGCCAGCAGTGAGTTTAGGGGGGAGCTGTTTTTT
- 13 TRBJ2-7 - TRBV7-2 CASSFGLIYEQYF TGTGCCAGCAGCTTTGGACTCATCTACGAGCAGTACTTC
- 14 TRBJ2-2 - TRBV7-8 CASSLGTNTGELFF TGTGCCAGCAGCTTAGGCACGAACACCGGGGAGCTGTTTTTT
- 15 TRBJ2-2 - TRBV13 CASSSEGLTTGELFF TGTGCCAGCAGCTCCGAAGGACTAACCACCGGGGAGCTGTTTTTT
TRBD1 13 TRBJ1-4 - TRBV10-1 CAGDRGTNEKLFF TGCGCCGGCGACAGGGGGACTAATGAAAAACTGTTTTTT
TRBD1 18 TRBJ2-6 - TRBV5-1 CASSPTRDRGSGANVLTF TGCGCCAGCAGCCCGACCCGGGACAGGGGATCTGGGGCCAACGTCCTGACTTTC
- 13 TRBJ2-5 - TRBV7-9 CASSFPEPRTQYF TGTGCCAGCAGCTTCCCCGAACCTAGAACCCAGTACTTC
- 13 TRBJ2-5 - TRBV6-1 CANSVGRVKTQYF TGTGCCAACAGCGTTGGCAGGGTGAAGACCCAGTACTTC
TRBD2 15 TRBJ2-1 - TRBV28 CASRFIAGGDNEQFF TGTGCCAGCAGATTTATAGCGGGAGGTGACAATGAGCAGTTCTTC
- 14 TRBJ1-5 - TRBV7-9 CASSEDWGEQPQHF TGTGCCAGCAGCGAAGACTGGGGGGAACAGCCCCAGCATTTT
- 16 TRBJ2-2 - TRBV18 CASSPAGLTVSGELFF TGTGCCAGCTCACCAGCTGGACTAACAGTTTCCGGGGAGCTGTTTTTT
TRBD2 14 TRBJ2-1 - TRBV29-1 CSAMTSGRGNEQFF TGCAGCGCAATGACTAGCGGGAGGGGCAATGAGCAGTTCTTC
- 13 TRBJ2-7 - TRBV28 CASSLRTAYEQYF TGTGCCAGCAGTCTACGGACAGCCTACGAGCAGTACTTC
- 15 TRBJ1-4 - TRBV27 CASSPSGWPNEKLFF TGTGCCAGCAGTCCATCAGGGTGGCCTAATGAAAAACTGTTTTTT
- 13 TRBJ1-2 - TRBV6-5 CASSNGGNYGYTF TGTGCCAGCAGTAACGGGGGGAACTATGGCTACACCTTC
- 13 TRBJ2-5 - TRBV29-1 CSPLGTMTGTQYF TGCAGCCCCCTGGGGACAATGACTGGGACCCAGTACTTC
- 16 TRBJ1-3 - TRBV28 CASSFSVSSSGNTIYF TGTGCCAGCAGTTTCTCCGTCTCCAGCTCTGGAAACACCATATATTTT
TRBD2 14 TRBJ2-1 once TRBV2 CASKEAGGSNEQFF TGTGCCAGCAAGGAAGCGGGAGGGTCCAATGAGCAGTTCTTC
- 14 TRBJ1-2 - TRBV5-6 CASSPLSSLYGYTF TGTGCCAGCAGCCCCCTCTCGAGTCTCTATGGCTACACCTTC
- 8 TRBJ2-7 - TRBV6-5 CPVDEQYF TGTCCTGTCGACGAGCAGTACTTC
- 13 TRBJ1-1 - TRBV9 CASSVEMNTEAFF TGTGCCAGCAGCGTTGAGATGAACACTGAAGCTTTCTTT
- 14 TRBJ2-4 once TRBV6-6 CASSPGFAKNIQYF TGTGCCAGCAGCCCAGGGTTCGCCAAAAACATTCAGTACTTC
TRBD1 15 TRBJ2-7 - TRBV4-1 CASSHGQGPTYEQYF TGCGCCAGCAGCCACGGACAGGGGCCGACCTACGAGCAGTACTTC
TRBD1 14 TRBJ2-5 - TRBV4-1 CASSRQGAQETQYF TGCGCCAGCAGCCGACAGGGGGCACAAGAGACCCAGTACTTC
- 13 TRBJ1-1 - TRBV7-8 CASSLVGNTEAFF TGTGCCAGCAGCTTGGTGGGGAACACTGAAGCTTTCTTT
TRBD1 16 TRBJ1-3 - TRBV15 CATSKETGGAGNTIYF TGTGCCACCAGCAAAGAAACAGGGGGGGCTGGAAACACCATATATTTT
- 15 TRBJ1-1 - TRBV6-1 CASRATASANTEAFF TGTGCCAGTCGGGCGACAGCCTCAGCGAACACTGAAGCTTTCTTT
TRBD1 17 TRBJ2-5 - TRBV19 CASSQPRQGAFQETQYF TGTGCCAGTAGTCAACCACGACAGGGGGCTTTCCAAGAGACCCAGTACTTC
TRBD1 14 TRBJ2-3 - TRBV29-1 CSVDGTANTDTQYF TGCAGCGTTGACGGGACAGCAAACACAGATACGCAGTATTTT
- 17 TRBJ1-1 - TRBV21-1 CASSKGGGIPKNTEAFF TGTGCCAGCAGCAAAGGTGGGGGAATACCGAAAAACACTGAAGCTTTCTTT
TRBD1 17 TRBJ2-2 - TRBV5-5 CASSLGQGALNTGELFF TGTGCCAGCAGCTTGGGACAGGGGGCTCTGAACACCGGGGAGCTGTTTTTT
- 13 TRBJ1-2 - TRBV6-5 CASSYGHGDGYTF TGTGCCAGCAGTTACGGGCACGGGGATGGCTACACCTTC
TRBD1 14 TRBJ1-1 - TRBV7-9 CASSLTGANTEAFF TGTGCCAGCAGCTTAACAGGGGCGAACACTGAAGCTTTCTTT
- 15 TRBJ1-4 - TRBV19 CASSIRRRGNEKLFF TGTGCCAGTAGTATTCGGAGGAGGGGGAATGAAAAACTGTTTTTT
TRBD1 12 TRBJ2-7 - TRBV19 CATRDRDYEQYF TGTGCCACCCGGGACAGAGACTACGAGCAGTACTTC
TRBD2 14 TRBJ2-7 - TRBV7-7 CASSAGLAGVEQYF TGTGCTAGCAGCGCGGGACTAGCGGGAGTCGAGCAGTACTTC
- 18 TRBJ2-2 - TRBV4-1 CASSRRSNSRENTGELFF TGCGCCAGCAGCCGAAGGAGCAACTCGCGGGAGAACACCGGGGAGCTGTTTTTT
- 12 TRBJ2-2 - TRBV4-2 CASSRAVGELFF TGTGCCAGCAGCCGGGCGGTCGGGGAGCTGTTTTTT
- 14 TRBJ2-5 - TRBV15 CATSRGDSIETQYF TGTGCCACCAGCAGAGGGGATAGCATCGAGACCCAGTACTTC
- 13 TRBJ1-2 - TRBV6-5 CASHTAFNYGYTF TGTGCCAGCCATACGGCGTTTAACTATGGCTACACCTTC
- 16 TRBJ1-3 few TRBV2 CASRDGTGLSGNTIYF TGTGCCAGCAGGGATGGTACAGGGCTCTCTGGAAACACCATATATTTT
- 15 TRBJ2-1 - TRBV6-1 CASSEALAYYNEQFF TGTGCCAGCAGTGAAGCGTTGGCCTACTACAATGAGCAGTTCTTC
- 16 TRBJ1-5 - TRBV5-6 CASSLFVLNLNQPQHF TGTGCCAGCAGCTTGTTTGTCCTCAACTTAAATCAGCCCCAGCATTTT
- 15 TRBJ2-7 - TRBV6-5 CASSGQRDNSYEQYF TGTGCCAGCAGTGGACAACGGGACAACTCCTACGAGCAGTACTTC
- 12 TRBJ2-7 - TRBV7-9 CASSLSGNEQYF TGTGCCAGCAGCTTATCAGGTAACGAGCAGTACTTC
- 13 TRBJ1-6 once TRBV2 CASVWPEGSPLHF TGTGCCAGCGTCTGGCCAGAGGGTTCACCCCTCCACTTT
TRBD2 16 TRBJ2-1 - TRBV7-8 CASSLSGGPYRDEQFF TGTGCCAGCAGCTTATCGGGAGGGCCCTATAGAGATGAGCAGTTCTTC
TRBD1 17 TRBJ1-4 - TRBV28 CASSLLLGWGDRKKLFF TGTGCCAGCAGTTTATTGTTAGGTTGGGGGGACAGAAAAAAACTGTTTTTT
- 14 TRBJ2-5 - TRBV18 CASSPAGLQETQYF TGTGCCAGCTCACCGGCGGGCCTCCAAGAGACCCAGTACTTC
- 16 TRBJ2-5 - TRBV11-2 CASSLGLVQGSETQYF TGTGCCAGCAGCTTAGGACTAGTCCAGGGGTCAGAGACCCAGTACTTC